The clone carrying this T cell receptor beta chain was detected a few times. The data are from a study of cytomegalovirus exposure and HLA in healthy donors. The ends were cut back, 2 bases at V and 3 bases at J, with 8 bases in the middle. CDR1 and CDR2 from the germline V gene are LGHNT and FRNRAP. The CDR3 totals 14 residues. Primers for the PCR totalled 60 Vbeta and 13 Jbeta. In the source study's methods: A later analysis counted around 80 million unique TCR beta chains, around 10 million shared. Measured with immunoSEQ multiplex PCR; TCRdb has only the in-frame clones, and not every one. V and J calls and clone size are given by that table; D and trimming were obtained from the DNA. Of 150,000 to 200,000 clones listed, 70% to 85% are singletons.

This TCR was recovered from a woman in her thirties or forties in good health and CMV-seronegative. The genes are TRBV12-5 and TRBJ1-5; weak D call: TRBD1 (5 bases). The material sequenced was PBMCs. As DNA, the CDR3 is TGTGCTAGTGGTTTGACAGGCCTCAATCAGCCCCAGCATTTT. It codes for CASGLTGLNQPQHF.